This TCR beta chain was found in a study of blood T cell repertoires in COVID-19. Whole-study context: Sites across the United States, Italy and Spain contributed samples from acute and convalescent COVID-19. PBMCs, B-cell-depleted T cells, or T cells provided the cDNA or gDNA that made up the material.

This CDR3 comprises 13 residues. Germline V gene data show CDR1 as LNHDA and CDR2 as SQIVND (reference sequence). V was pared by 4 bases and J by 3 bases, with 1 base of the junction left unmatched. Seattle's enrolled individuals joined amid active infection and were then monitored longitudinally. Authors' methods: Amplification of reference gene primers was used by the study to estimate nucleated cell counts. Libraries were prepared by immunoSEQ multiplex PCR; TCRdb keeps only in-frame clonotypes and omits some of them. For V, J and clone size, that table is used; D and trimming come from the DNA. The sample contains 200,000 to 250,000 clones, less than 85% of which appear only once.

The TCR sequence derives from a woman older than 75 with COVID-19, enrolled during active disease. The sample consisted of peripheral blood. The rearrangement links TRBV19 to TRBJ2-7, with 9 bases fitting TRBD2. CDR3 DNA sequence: TGTGCCAGTAGTACGACTAGCGGCTACGAGCAGTACTTC. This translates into CASSTTSGYEQYF.